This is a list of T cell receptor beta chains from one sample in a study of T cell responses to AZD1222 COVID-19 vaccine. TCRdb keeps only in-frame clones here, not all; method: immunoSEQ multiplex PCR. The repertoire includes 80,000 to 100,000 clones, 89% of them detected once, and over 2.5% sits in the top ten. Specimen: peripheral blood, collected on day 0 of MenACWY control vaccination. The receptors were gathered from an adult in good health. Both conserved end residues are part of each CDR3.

CDR3aa: CASSLGPGTRNTEAFF
j_gene: TRBJ1-1
v_gene: TRBV7-2

CDR3aa: CAISGKIGGLGAFF
j_gene: TRBJ1-1
v_gene: TRBV10-3

CDR3aa: CASSYDRGPTYEQYF
j_gene: TRBJ2-7
v_gene: TRBV6-5

CDR3aa: CASGERGTFYEQYF
j_gene: TRBJ2-7
v_gene: TRBV27

CDR3aa: CASSEDNNSPLHF
j_gene: TRBJ1-6
v_gene: TRBV6-4

CDR3aa: CASSLHAGNTIYF
j_gene: TRBJ1-3
v_gene: TRBV7-2

CDR3aa: CASEVGRQETQYF
j_gene: TRBJ2-5
v_gene: TRBV18

CDR3aa: CASSRDRNTEAFF
j_gene: TRBJ1-1
v_gene: TRBV5-1

CDR3aa: CASSHAGPGEQYF
j_gene: TRBJ2-7
v_gene: TRBV3-1/TRBV3-2

CDR3aa: CASSLEGTAPYEQYF
j_gene: TRBJ2-7
v_gene: TRBV5-1

CDR3aa: CASSEMRTVSMKNIQYF
j_gene: TRBJ2-4
v_gene: TRBV6-1

CDR3aa: CATSSPGRAQPQHF
j_gene: TRBJ1-5
v_gene: TRBV15

CDR3aa: CASSPGQGSSYNSPLHF
j_gene: TRBJ1-6
v_gene: TRBV5-1

CDR3aa: CASSQLAGVTDTQYF
j_gene: TRBJ2-3
v_gene: TRBV7-2

CDR3aa: CASSKGGAGGRTEAFF
j_gene: TRBJ1-1
v_gene: TRBV7-2

CDR3aa: CASSGGYGYTF
j_gene: TRBJ1-2
v_gene: TRBV25-1